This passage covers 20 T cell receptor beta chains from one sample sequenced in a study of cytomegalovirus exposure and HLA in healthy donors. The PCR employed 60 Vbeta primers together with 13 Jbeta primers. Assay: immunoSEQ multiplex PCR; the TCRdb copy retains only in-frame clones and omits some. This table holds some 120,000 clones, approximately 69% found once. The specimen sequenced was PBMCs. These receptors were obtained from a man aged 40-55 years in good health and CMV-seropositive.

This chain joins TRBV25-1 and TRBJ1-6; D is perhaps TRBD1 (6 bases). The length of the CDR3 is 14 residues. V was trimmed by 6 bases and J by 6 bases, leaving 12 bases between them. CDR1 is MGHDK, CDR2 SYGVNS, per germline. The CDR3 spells CASRQTGFNSPLHF. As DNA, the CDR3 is TGTGCCAGCAGACAGACAGGTTTTAATTCACCCCTCCACTTT. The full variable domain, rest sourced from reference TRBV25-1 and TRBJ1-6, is EADIYQTPRYLVIGTGKKITLECSQTMGHDKMYWYQQDPGMELHLIHYSYGVNSTEKGDLSSESTVSRIRTEHFPLTLESARPSHTSQYLCASRQTGFNSPLHFGNGTRLTVT.

The chain's CDR3 is CASSLVPTGAPYEQYF. The DNA for the CDR3 is TGCGCCAGCAGCCTAGTTCCGACAGGGGCCCCCTACGAGCAGTACTTC. J is TRBJ2-7 and V is TRBV4-1; 8 bases agree with TRBD1. The CDR3 covers 16 residues. The ends lost 4 bases at V and 2 bases at J; junction bases unmatched: 10. The germline V gene encodes CDR1 MGHRA and CDR2 YSYEKL.

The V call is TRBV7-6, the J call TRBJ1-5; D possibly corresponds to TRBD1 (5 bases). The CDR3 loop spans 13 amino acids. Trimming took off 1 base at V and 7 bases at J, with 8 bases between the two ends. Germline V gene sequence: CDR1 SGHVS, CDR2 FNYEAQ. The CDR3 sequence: CASSLGSGQPQHF. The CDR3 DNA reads TGTGCCAGCAGCTTAGGGTCAGGGCAGCCCCAGCATTTT.

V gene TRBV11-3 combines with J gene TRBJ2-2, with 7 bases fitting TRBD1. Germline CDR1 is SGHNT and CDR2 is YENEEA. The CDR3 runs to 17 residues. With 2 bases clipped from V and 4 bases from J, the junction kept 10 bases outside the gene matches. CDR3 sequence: CASSLKTGVFGTGELFF. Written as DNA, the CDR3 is TGTGCCAGCAGCTTAAAAACAGGGGTGTTTGGCACCGGGGAGCTGTTTTTT.

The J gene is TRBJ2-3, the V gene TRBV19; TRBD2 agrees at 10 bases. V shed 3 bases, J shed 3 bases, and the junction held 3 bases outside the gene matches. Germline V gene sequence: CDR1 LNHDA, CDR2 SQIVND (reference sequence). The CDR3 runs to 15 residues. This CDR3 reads CASSISSGRTDTQYF. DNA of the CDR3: TGTGCCAGTAGTATTTCTAGCGGGAGAACAGATACGCAGTATTTT.

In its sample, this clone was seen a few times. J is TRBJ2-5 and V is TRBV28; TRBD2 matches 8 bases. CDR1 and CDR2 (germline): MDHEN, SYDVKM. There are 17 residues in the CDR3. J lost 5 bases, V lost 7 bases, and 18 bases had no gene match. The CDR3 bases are TGTGCCAGCACCCAACTTAGCGGGGCCCCGGGGGGGGAGACCCAGTACTTC. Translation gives CASTQLSGAPGGETQYF.

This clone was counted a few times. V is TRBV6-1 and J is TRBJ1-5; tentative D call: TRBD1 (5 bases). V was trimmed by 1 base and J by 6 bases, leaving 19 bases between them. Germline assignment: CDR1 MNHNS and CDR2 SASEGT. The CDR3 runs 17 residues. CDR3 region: CASSEDGGRSWGQPQHF. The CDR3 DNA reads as TGTGCCAGCAGTGAAGACGGGGGGAGATCCTGGGGTCAGCCCCAGCATTTT.

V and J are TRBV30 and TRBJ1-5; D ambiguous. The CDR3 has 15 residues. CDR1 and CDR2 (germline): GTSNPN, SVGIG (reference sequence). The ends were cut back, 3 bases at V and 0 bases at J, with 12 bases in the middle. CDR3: CAWSLRLASNQPQHF. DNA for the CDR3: TGTGCCTGGAGCTTAAGATTGGCTAGCAATCAGCCCCAGCATTTT.

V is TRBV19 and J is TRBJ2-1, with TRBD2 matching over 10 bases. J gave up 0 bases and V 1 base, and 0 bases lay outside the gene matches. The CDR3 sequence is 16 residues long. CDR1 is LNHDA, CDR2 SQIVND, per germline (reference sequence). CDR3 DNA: TGTGCCAGTAGTATAGCTAGCGGGAGCTCCTACAATGAGCAGTTCTTC. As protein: CASSIASGSSYNEQFF.

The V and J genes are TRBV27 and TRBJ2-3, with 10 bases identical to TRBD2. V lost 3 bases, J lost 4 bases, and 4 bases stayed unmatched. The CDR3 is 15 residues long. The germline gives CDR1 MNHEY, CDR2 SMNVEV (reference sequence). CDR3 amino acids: CASSFSGGQADTQYF. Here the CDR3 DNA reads TGTGCCAGCAGTTTTAGCGGGGGGCAGGCAGATACGCAGTATTTT.

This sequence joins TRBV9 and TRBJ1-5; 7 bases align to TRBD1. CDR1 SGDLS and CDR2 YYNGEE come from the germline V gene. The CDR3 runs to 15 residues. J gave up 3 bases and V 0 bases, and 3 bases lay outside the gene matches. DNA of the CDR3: TGTGCCAGCAGCGTAGGAGGACAGGACAATCAGCCCCAGCATTTT. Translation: CASSVGGQDNQPQHF.

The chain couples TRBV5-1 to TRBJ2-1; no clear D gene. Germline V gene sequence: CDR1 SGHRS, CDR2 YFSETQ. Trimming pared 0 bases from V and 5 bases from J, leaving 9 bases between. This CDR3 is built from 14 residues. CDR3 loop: CASSLEAGNNEQFF. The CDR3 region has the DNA TGCGCCAGCAGCTTGGAGGCAGGTAACAATGAGCAGTTCTTC.

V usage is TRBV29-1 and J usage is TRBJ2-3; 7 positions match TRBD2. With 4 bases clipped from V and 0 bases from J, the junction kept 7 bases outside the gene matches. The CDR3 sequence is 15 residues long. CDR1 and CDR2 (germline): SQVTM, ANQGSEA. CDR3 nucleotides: TGCAGCGTTGGACTAGCTCGGTATAGCACAGATACGCAGTATTTT. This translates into CSVGLARYSTDTQYF.

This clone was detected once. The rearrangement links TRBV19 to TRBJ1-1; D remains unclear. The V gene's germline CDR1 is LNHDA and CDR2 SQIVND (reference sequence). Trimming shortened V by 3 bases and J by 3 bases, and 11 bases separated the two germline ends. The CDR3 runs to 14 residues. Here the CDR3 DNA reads TGTGCCAGTAGTATCGCCGGGAGGTACACTGAAGCTTTCTTT. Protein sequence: CASSIAGRYTEAFF.

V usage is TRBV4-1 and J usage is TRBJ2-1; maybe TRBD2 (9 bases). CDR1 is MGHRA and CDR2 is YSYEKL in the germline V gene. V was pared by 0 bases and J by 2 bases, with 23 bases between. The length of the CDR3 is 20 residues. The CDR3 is CASSQDRTGLASGTYNEQFF. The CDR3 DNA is TGCGCCAGCAGCCAAGATAGGACAGGGCTAGCTAGCGGGACCTACAATGAGCAGTTCTTC.

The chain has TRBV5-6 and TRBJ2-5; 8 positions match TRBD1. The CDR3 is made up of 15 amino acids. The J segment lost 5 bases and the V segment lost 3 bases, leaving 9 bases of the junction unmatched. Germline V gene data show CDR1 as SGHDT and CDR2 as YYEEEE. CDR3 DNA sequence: TGTGCCAGCAGCTCATCAGGGGGCCCTTGGGAGACCCAGTACTTC. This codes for CASSSSGGPWETQYF.

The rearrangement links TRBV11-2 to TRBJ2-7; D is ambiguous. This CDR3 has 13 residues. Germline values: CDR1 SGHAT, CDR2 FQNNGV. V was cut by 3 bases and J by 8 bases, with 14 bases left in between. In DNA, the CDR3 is TGTGCCAGCAGCTTTTCGAAAAGTTGGCAGCAGTACTTC. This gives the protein CASSFSKSWQQYF.

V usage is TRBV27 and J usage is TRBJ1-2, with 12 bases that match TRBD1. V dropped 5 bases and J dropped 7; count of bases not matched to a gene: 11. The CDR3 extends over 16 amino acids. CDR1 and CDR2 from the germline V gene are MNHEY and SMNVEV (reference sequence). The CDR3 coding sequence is TGTGCCAGCAGTCCTCACTCCGGGACAGGGGGCGCTGGCTACACCTTC. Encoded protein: CASSPHSGTGGAGYTF.

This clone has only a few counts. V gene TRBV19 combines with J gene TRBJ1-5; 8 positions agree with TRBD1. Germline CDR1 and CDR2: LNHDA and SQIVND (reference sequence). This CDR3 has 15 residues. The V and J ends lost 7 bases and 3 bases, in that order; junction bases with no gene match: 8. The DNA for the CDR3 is TGTGCCAGTAATCCGGGACAGGTCTTCAATCAGCCCCAGCATTTT. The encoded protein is CASNPGQVFNQPQHF.

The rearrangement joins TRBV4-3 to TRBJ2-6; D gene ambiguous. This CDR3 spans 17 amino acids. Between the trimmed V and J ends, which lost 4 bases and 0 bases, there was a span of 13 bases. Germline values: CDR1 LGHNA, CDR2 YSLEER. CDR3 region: CASSLLTPSSGANVLTF. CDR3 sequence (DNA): TGCGCCAGCAGCCTCCTAACCCCAAGCTCTGGGGCCAACGTCCTGACTTTC.